These 2 T cell receptor beta chains came from one sample sequenced in a study of radiation and T cells in renal cell carcinoma (dated by TCRdb to 2018 to 2020). Library preparation used the immunoSEQ multiplex PCR assay. TCRdb re-hosts the immuneACCESS table, in-frame sequences only. Its copies lack some clones; in the studies checked, an unresolved V gene accounts for under half of them, and the cause for the rest is not known. In this sample the table shows roughly 120,000 clones, approximately 82% of which occur a single time. Of the sample, approximately 3% is held by the ten largest clones. According to the study, the label for this sample's time point signals: baseline pretreatment blood. Interpreted using the paper, the treatment or condition label stands for: 15 Gy SBRT to primary tumor, nephrectomy 4 weeks later. Specimen: blood, collected from a patient whose treatment included radiotherapy and nephrectomy. These receptor sequences come from a woman aged 55-70 years with renal cell carcinoma.

This clone was picked up one time. The genes are TRBV29-1 and TRBJ2-7, with TRBD1 matching over 9 bases. The CDR3 length is 15 residues. Germline CDR1 and CDR2: SQVTM and ANQGSEA. With 7 bases clipped from V and 0 bases from J, the junction kept 10 bases outside the gene matches. The CDR3 DNA sequence: TGCAGCGCTCATGCCGGGACAGGGAGCTCCTACGAGCAGTACTTC. This codes for CSAHAGTGSSYEQYF.

The rearrangement joins TRBV11-2 to TRBJ2-1; 10 bases are shared with TRBD2. The CDR3 is 14 amino acids. Germline V gene sequence: CDR1 SGHAT, CDR2 FQNNGV. The ends lost 9 bases at V and 0 bases at J; junction bases unmatched: 2. The chain's CDR3 is CASLAGVSYNEQFF. The CDR3 DNA is TGTGCCAGTCTAGCGGGGGTCTCCTACAATGAGCAGTTCTTC.